This T cell receptor (beta chain) was recovered during a study of shared clonotypes between healthy human individuals (dated by TCRdb to the early 2020s). Regarding the study in general: A few men and a couple of women, aged 18 to 49 years, made up the cohort. Leukapheresis yielded between about 0.8 and 8.9 billion PBMCs per donor. To increase sequencing depth and limit assay-specific biases, different laboratories used diverse techniques to prepare libraries and sequence TCR repertoires. To estimate repertoire size and how much clonotype sharing occurs between individuals, the study deeply sequenced the blood TCR repertoires of a handful of healthy adults. For each donor, CD4 naive and CD4 memory were each given three plates, CD8 naive was given two plates, and CD8 memory was given one plate.

Sequences SNHLY (CDR1) and FYNNEI (CDR2) are obtained from the germline V gene. V lost 7 bases and J lost 2 bases; the stretch between them is 15 bases long. From its cysteine to its phenylalanine, the CDR3 spans 15 amino acids. Only the CDR3 region is kept as DNA, spanning 45 bases read in frame from base 1. Of note for this clone: The antigen this receptor binds is unknown. One base away there is no much larger clone; base qualities are not given.

Healthy HIV-negative adults with no recently reported acute infections or vaccinations were included as donors. Every donor was a Caucasian adult residing in Nashville, Tennessee, USA. CD4+ T cells were enriched through magnetic negative selection, after which naive cells were positively selected on CD45RA and the remaining negative fraction served as the memory subset. After blood collection by leukapheresis, PBMCs were isolated using Ficoll-Histopaque density gradient centrifugation and then cryopreserved in the vapor phase of liquid nitrogen. Purity and quantity of every magnetically sorted T cell population were checked by analytical flow cytometry. From each sorted fraction, genomic DNA was isolated and quantified by UV absorbance on a Nanodrop 2000c. TCR CDR3 regions were amplified from genomic DNA by multiplex PCR using the deep immunoSEQ assay. Genomic DNA extracted from each cell subset was distributed evenly over all wells of several immunoSEQ 96-well plates, and each plate served as one replicate. For sorted subsets, about 210 ng of genomic DNA, equivalent to about 30,000 T cell genomes, went into each replicate PCR. Purified libraries were measured with a Qubit 3.0 fluorometer, size-checked on a Bioanalyzer 2100, and measured again with the KAPA Library Quantification kit. Every immunoSEQ 96-well plate was sequenced on a separate single-read 150-cycle Illumina NextSeq 550 flow cell. The source study handled its data this way. Because the immunoSEQ output included only junctional sequences and no quality scores, the filtering could not be the same as the filtering used for full-length reads. To assign V/J genes and CDR3, sequences were annotated using PyIR, a Python wrapper for IgBLAST v1.9, with IMGT germline references. Reads were filtered out if the reads had weak V/J assignments (E-value above 1e-6), no CDR3, stop codons, out-of-frame junctions, or ambiguous translated residues. V3J clonotypes were defined by identical inferred V gene, J gene, and CDR3 amino acid sequence. Percentage overlap between repertoires was calculated by dividing the number of shared unique clonotypes by the size of the smaller repertoire. RTK rarefaction, the Chao1 estimator, and Recon v2.1 estimates of unobserved clonotypes were used to assess repertoire richness. Generation probabilities for all TCRbeta clonotypes obtained by the gDNA method from a handful of donors were computed using OLGA. TCRdb took this table from immuneACCESS and kept in-frame rearrangements with V and J called. Such tables lack part of the clones; where checked against another copy, unresolved V genes explain under half of the gap, and the rest is unexplained. For V, J and clone size, that table is used; D and trimming come from the DNA. This sample holds about 1.5 million clones; nearly 99% were observed only once. The ten largest clonotypes hold roughly 0.45% of the sample.

Beyond this particular receptor, the publication reports: Because the study included only a small number of donors, the genetic and exposure-history diversity represented was limited. Based on pairwise subsampling, the degree of clonotype sharing among donors was expected to be affected by sequencing depth. Rarefaction of sorted-subset datasets indicated incomplete sequencing despite the large sequencing depth. Larger estimated clonotype richness was generally found for naive subsets than for memory subsets. When a handful of donors were compared, the shared fraction of clonotypes was around 4.6% for naive CD4, less than 4% for naive CD8, roughly 2.3% for memory CD4, and under 0.5% for memory CD8. Compared with non-shared clonotypes, clonotypes shared by all four sorted-subset donors had higher generation probabilities. Sampling was limited to blood, and TCR repertoires in tissue likely differ from TCR repertoires in blood.

This TCR derives from a man in his thirties or forties in good health. Sequenced sample: naive CD4+ T cells sorted from blood. The sample's cell subset or site label, decoded: CD45RA+ positively selected. The rearrangement combines TRBV2 with TRBJ2-1; a tentative D call is TRBD1 (5 bases match). The DNA is as follows: TGTGCCAGCACCAAGGGGTCTGGGGCCTACAATGAGCAGTTCTTC. Its coded protein is CASTKGSGAYNEQFF.